This T cell receptor beta chain was sequenced for a study of early T cells in non-severe SARS-CoV-2 infection. Study-wide background: Sequencing of unsorted whole blood was done on bulk RNA, leaving chains unpaired. Study results and limitations: Lookups in VDJdb leaned toward anti-spike CD8 responses and missed private and CD4 specificities.

A few counts support this clonotype. The target antigen is unknown. The CDR3 has 17 amino acids. Germline V CDR1 and CDR2: MNHEY, SMNVEV (reference sequence). V lost 0 bases and J lost 0, with 12 bases in between. Attachment of unique molecular identifiers to individual cDNA molecules was performed. MiXCR, run by TCRdb on the 5' RACE reads, gives a single entry per CDR3 protein. The sample lists tens of thousands of distinct CDR3 sequences; roughly 12% were seen once. This TCR derives from an adult who was a healthcare worker with PCR-confirmed SARS-CoV-2 infection or an uninfected control (not recorded which). The sequenced material came from whole blood. This chain joins TRBV27 and TRBJ2-1; no clear D. CDR3 region: CASSLSSAASSYNEQFF. The CDR3 DNA reads as TGTGCCAGCAGTTTATCCTCGGCAGCATCCTCCTACAATGAGCAGTTCTTC.